This passage covers 7 T cell receptor beta chains from one sample sequenced in a study of OX40 agonist ivuxolimab in advanced cancers. Sequencing used immunoSEQ multiplex PCR; TCRdb keeps in-frame clones, though not all of them. The table has tens of thousands of clones, more than 70% seen once. The source was CD4+ or CD8+ T cells sorted from blood, collected in a trial of the OX40 agonist ivuxolimab. These receptors were obtained from an adult with an advanced solid tumor such as melanoma, head and neck, liver or kidney cancer.

The chain joins TRBV5-1 to TRBJ1-2, with 8 bases identical to TRBD1. J lost 5 bases, V lost 2 bases, and 11 bases had no gene match. CDR1 SGHRS and CDR2 YFSETQ come from the germline V gene. The length of the CDR3 is 16 residues. CDR3 in amino acids: CASSLFGTGVWYGYTF. The CDR3 nucleotides read TGCGCCAGCAGCTTATTCGGGACAGGTGTTTGGTATGGCTACACCTTC.

The gene calls are TRBV27 and TRBJ2-7, with 7 bases fitting TRBD2. Germline values: CDR1 MNHEY, CDR2 SMNVEV (reference sequence). The CDR3 runs to 13 residues. V lost 5 bases to trimming and J lost 5 bases; unmatched junction nucleotides: 6. DNA of the CDR3: TGTGCCAGCAGTCCGACTAGCAGGGACGAGCAGTACTTC. It encodes CASSPTSRDEQYF.

The rearrangement links TRBV19 to TRBJ2-4, with TRBD1 matching 8 bases. Germline V gives CDR1 LNHDA, CDR2 SQIVND (reference sequence). Germline trimming cut 5 bases from V and 3 bases from J; bases unmatched to any gene: 12. The CDR3 is 17 residues long. Here the CDR3 reads CASSPTSQGERKNIQYF. CDR3 coding DNA: TGTGCCAGTAGTCCGACATCACAGGGGGAACGCAAAAACATTCAGTACTTC.

This chain connects TRBV5-1 to TRBJ1-3, with a possible D match to TRBD1 (5 bases). Germline assignment: CDR1 SGHRS and CDR2 YFSETQ. This CDR3 comprises 14 residues. Trimming took 0 bases from V and 4 from J, leaving 8 bases between them. CDR3 protein: CASSLADSGNTIYF. In DNA form, the CDR3 reads TGCGCCAGCAGCTTGGCAGACAGCGGAAACACCATATATTTT.

This rearrangement joins TRBV9 to TRBJ2-1; 7 positions match TRBD1. In germline, CDR1 is SGDLS, CDR2 YYNGEE. V lost 0 bases and J lost 6; bases outside the gene matches: 3. The CDR3 totals 14 residues. The CDR3 is CASSVDPGGNEQFF. The DNA of the CDR3 is TGTGCCAGCAGCGTAGACCCAGGGGGCAATGAGCAGTTCTTC.

The chain recombines TRBV7-9 with TRBJ2-7, with 8 bases matching TRBD1. Germline V gene lookup returns CDR1 SEHNR and CDR2 FQNEAQ (reference sequence). CDR3 size: 16 residues. Trimming at V came to 2 bases and at J to 4 bases, leaving 10 bases not matched to a gene. The CDR3 spells CASSLSVRGLGYEQYF. Written as DNA, the CDR3 is TGTGCCAGCAGCTTATCAGTCAGGGGGCTAGGGTACGAGCAGTACTTC.

This rearrangement joins TRBV11-2 to TRBJ2-3; 9 bases are a match to TRBD1. The CDR3 spans 13 residues. Germline trimming cut 8 bases from V and 6 bases from J; bases unmatched to any gene: 6. Germline CDR1 SGHAT, CDR2 FQNNGV. CDR3 sequence reads: CASRRQGGDTQYF. The DNA of the CDR3 is TGTGCCAGCCGTCGACAGGGGGGTGATACGCAGTATTTT. Full variable domain (missing parts from reference TRBV11-2 and TRBJ2-3): EAGVAQSPRYKIIEKRQSVAFWCNPISGHATLYWYQQILGQGPKLLIQFQNNGVVDDSQLPKDRFSAERLKGVDSTLKIQPAKLEDSAVYLCASRRQGGDTQYFGPGTRLTVL.